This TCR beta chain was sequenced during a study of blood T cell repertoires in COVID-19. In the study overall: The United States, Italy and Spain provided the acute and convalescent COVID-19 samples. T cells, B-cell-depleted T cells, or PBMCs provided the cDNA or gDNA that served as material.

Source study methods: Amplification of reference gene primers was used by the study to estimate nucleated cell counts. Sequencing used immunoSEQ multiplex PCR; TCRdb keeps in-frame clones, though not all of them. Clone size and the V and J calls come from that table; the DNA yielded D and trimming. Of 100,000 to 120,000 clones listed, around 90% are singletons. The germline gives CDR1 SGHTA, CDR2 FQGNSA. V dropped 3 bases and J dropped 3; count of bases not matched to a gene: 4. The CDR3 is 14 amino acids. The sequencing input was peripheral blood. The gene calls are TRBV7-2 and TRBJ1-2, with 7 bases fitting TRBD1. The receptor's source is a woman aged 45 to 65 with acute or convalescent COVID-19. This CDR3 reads CASSFTGTDYGYTF. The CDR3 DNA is TGTGCCAGCAGCTTTACCGGGACAGACTATGGCTACACCTTC.